This TCR beta chain was captured in a study of T cell changes during pregnancy in multiple sclerosis. The sample holds a few counts of this clone. The CDR3 has 16 residues. Germline V gives CDR1 SGHTA, CDR2 FQGNSA. V gave up 1 base and J gave up 1 base; unmatched junction bases: 3. Here immunoSEQ multiplex PCR was the method, and the copy in TCRdb shows in-frame clones only, minus some. In the table there are about 72,000 clones, 90% to 95% of which are singletons. This chain connects TRBV7-2 to TRBJ2-2; 7 bases match TRBD2. The material sequenced was peripheral blood, taken in the third trimester of pregnancy. This receptor was obtained from a female donor in good health, enrolled as a control in a pregnancy study. CDR3 nucleotide sequence: TGTGCCAGCAGCTTAGTCCCTAGCGGGAACACCGGGGAGCTGTTTTTT. It encodes CASSLVPSGNTGELFF.